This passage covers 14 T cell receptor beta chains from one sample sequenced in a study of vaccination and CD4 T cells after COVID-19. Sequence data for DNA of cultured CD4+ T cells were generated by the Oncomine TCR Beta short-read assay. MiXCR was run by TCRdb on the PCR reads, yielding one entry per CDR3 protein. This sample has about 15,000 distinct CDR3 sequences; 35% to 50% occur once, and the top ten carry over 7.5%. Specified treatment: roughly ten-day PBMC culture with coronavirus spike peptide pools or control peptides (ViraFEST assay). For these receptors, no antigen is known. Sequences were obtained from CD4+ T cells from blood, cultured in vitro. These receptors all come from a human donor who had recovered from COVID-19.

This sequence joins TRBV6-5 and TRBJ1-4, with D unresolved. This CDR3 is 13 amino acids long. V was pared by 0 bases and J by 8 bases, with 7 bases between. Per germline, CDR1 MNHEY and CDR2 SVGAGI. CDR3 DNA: TGTGCCAGCAGTTACTCGGGGAACGAAAAACTGTTTTTT. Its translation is CASSYSGNEKLFF.

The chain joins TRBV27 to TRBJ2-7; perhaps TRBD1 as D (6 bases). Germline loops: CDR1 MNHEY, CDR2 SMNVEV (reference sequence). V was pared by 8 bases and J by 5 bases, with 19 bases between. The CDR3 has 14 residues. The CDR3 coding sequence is TGTGCCAGCGGCCGCATAGGGGGTTGGAACGAGCAGTACTTC. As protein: CASGRIGGWNEQYF.

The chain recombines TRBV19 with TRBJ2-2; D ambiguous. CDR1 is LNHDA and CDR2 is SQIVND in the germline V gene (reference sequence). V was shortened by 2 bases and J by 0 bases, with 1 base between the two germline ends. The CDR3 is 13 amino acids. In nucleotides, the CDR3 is TGTGCCAGTAGTATAACGAACACCGGGGAGCTGTTTTTT. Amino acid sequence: CASSITNTGELFF.

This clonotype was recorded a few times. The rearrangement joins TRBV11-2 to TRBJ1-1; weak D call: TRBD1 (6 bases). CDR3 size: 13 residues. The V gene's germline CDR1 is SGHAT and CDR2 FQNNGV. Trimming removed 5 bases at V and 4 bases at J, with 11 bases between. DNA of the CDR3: TGTGCCAGCAGCCTTGGACAGATCACTGAAGCTTTCTTT. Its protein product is CASSLGQITEAFF.

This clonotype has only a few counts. The CDR3 DNA reads as TGTGCCAGCAGTGAGTTCGGGGGGGCTGGGAATGAGCAGTTCTTC. It is translated as CASSEFGGAGNEQFF. The V gene is TRBV25-1, the J gene TRBJ2-1, with 8 bases lining up with TRBD2. Germline V lookup: CDR1 MGHDK, CDR2 SYGVNS. After removal of 3 bases from V and 7 bases from J, the junction contained 8 bases not matched to a gene. There are 15 residues in the CDR3. Full variable domain (rest looked up from reference TRBV25-1 and TRBJ2-1): EADIYQTPRYLVIGTGKKITLECSQTMGHDKMYWYQQDPGMELHLIHYSYGVNSTEKGDLSSESTVSRIRTEHFPLTLESARPSHTSQYLCASSEFGGAGNEQFFGPGTRLTVL.

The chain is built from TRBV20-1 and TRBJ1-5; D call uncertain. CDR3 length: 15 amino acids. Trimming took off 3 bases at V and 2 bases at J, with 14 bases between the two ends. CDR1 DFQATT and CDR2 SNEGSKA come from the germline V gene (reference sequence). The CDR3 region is CSASVFPEGNQPQHF. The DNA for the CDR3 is TGCAGTGCTAGTGTCTTCCCGGAGGGCAATCAGCCCCAGCATTTT.

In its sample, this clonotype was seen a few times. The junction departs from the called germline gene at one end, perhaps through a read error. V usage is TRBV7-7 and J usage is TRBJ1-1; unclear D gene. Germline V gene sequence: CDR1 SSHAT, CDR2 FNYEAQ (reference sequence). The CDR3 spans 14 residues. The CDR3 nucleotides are TGTGCTAGCAGTTCCGAGGGTACGTGGACTGAAGCTTTCTTT. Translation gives CASSSEGTWTEAFF. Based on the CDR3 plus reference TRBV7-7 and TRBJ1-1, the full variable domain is GAGVSQSPRYKVTKRGQDVTLRCDPISSHATLYWYQQALGQGPEFLTYFNYEAQPDKSGLPSDRFSAERPEGSISTLTIQRTEQRDSAMYRCASSSEGTWTEAFFGQGTRLTVV.

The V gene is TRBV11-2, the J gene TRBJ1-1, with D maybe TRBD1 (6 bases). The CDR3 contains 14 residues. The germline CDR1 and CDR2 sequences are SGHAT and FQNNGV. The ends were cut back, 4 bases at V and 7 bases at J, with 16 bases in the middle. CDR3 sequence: CASSSSLQGLEAFF. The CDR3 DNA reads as TGTGCCAGCAGCTCGTCCCTACAGGGACTTGAAGCTTTCTTT.

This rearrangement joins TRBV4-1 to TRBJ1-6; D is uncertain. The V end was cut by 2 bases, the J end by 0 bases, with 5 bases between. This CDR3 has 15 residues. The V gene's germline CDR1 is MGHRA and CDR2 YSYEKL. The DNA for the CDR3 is TGCGCCAGCAGCCAAAGCAGCTCCTATAATTCACCCCTCCACTTT. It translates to CASSQSSSYNSPLHF.

The CDR3 here is CASSSVFGGNRGGNEQYF. CDR3 DNA: TGTGCCAGCAGCTCAGTTTTTGGAGGCAACAGGGGAGGTAACGAGCAGTACTTC. The J gene is TRBJ2-7, the V gene TRBV7-6, with D tentatively TRBD1 (7 bases). Between the trimmed V and J ends, which lost 4 bases and 5 bases, there was a span of 27 bases. Germline V lookup: CDR1 SGHVS, CDR2 FNYEAQ. The CDR3 has 18 amino acids.

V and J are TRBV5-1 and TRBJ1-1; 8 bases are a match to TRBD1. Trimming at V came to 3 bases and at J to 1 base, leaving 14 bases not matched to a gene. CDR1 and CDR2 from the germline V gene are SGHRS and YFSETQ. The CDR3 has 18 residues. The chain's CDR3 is CASSSTRDRRNRNTEAFF. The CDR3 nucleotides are TGCGCCAGCAGCTCCACGAGGGACAGGCGAAACAGGAACACTGAAGCTTTCTTT.

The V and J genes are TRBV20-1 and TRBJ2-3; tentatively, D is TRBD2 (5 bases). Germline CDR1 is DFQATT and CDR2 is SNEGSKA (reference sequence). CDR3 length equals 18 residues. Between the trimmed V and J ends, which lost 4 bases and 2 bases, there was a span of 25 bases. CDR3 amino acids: CSAKKLGLTLLNTDTQYF. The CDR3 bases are TGCAGTGCTAAGAAACTCGGACTGACGTTACTTAACACAGATACGCAGTATTTT.

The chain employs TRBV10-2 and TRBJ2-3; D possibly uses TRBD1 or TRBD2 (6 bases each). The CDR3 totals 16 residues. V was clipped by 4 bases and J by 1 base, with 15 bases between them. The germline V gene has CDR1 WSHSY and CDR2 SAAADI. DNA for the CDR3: TGCGCCAGCAGTGGTGGGGGGCACGTAGGCACAGATACGCAGTATTTT. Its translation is CASSGGGHVGTDTQYF.

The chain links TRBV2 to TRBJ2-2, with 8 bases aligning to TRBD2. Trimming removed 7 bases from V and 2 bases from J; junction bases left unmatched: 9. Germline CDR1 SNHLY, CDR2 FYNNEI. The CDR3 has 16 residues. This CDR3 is CASTPDGGGNTGELFF. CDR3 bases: TGTGCCAGCACGCCTGACGGGGGGGGTAACACCGGGGAGCTGTTTTTT.